This is a list of T cell receptor beta chains from one sample in a study of cytomegalovirus exposure and HLA in healthy donors. The method was immunoSEQ multiplex PCR; TCRdb's version includes in-frame clones alone and lacks a portion of them. The data show about 130,000 clones, around 81% seen once. Input material: PBMCs. The receptors derive from a young man in good health and CMV-seronegative. Both conserved end residues are part of each CDR3. The D gene is left open where the match is weak. A clone size is listed for some rows: how often the clone was seen (once, few, many), or a class if it is expanded.

j_call,cdr3_length,clone_size,d_call,v_call,cdr3_nt,cdr3_aa
TRBJ2-1,18,.,TRBD2,TRBV4-3,TGCGCCAGCAGCCTGGAACGGGGTGCTAGCGGGGACTTTGCTGAGCAGTTCTTC,CASSLERGASGDFAEQFF
TRBJ1-1,13,.,.,TRBV11-2,TGTGCCAGCAGCTTAGTTCTTGGAGCTGAAGCTTTCTTT,CASSLVLGAEAFF
TRBJ2-5,14,.,.,TRBV27,TGTGCCAGCAGTCCCCTCAACCGAGGAGAGACCCAGTACTTC,CASSPLNRGETQYF
TRBJ2-1,16,.,TRBD1,TRBV28,TGTGCCAGCACTCCCGTGGACAGGGGATATTTGAATGAGCAGTTCTTC,CASTPVDRGYLNEQFF
TRBJ2-7,12,few,.,TRBV29-1,TGCAGCGTTGAAGCCGGGACATACGAGCAGTACTTC,CSVEAGTYEQYF
TRBJ1-1,15,.,TRBD1,TRBV14,TGTGCCAGCAGCCAACTACAGGGGCTGGTCACTGAAGCTTTCTTT,CASSQLQGLVTEAFF
TRBJ1-3,14,.,.,TRBV9,TGTGCCAGCACCTACTCTGGTTGGGCAGACACCATATATTTT,CASTYSGWADTIYF
TRBJ1-2,13,.,.,TRBV7-2,TGTGCCAGCAGCTTAGCGTGGAGCTATGGCTACACCTTC,CASSLAWSYGYTF
TRBJ1-5,13,.,TRBD1,TRBV10-3,TGTGCCATCAGTGACAGGGGGAATCAGCCCCAGCATTTT,CAISDRGNQPQHF
TRBJ2-5,13,.,.,TRBV30,TGTGCCTGGAGCTTACAGAGCCAAGAGACCCAGTACTTC,CAWSLQSQETQYF
TRBJ1-4,14,.,TRBD1,TRBV28,TGTGCCAGCATCTTGACAGGGGCCAATGAAAAACTGTTTTTT,CASILTGANEKLFF
TRBJ2-1,15,.,TRBD2,TRBV19,TGTGCCAGTACCCCCCTAGCGGGGGGGAGGGATGAGCAGTTCTTC,CASTPLAGGRDEQFF
TRBJ2-5,14,few,TRBD1,TRBV4-3,TGCGCCAGCAGCCCCCGAGGACAGGGGGAGACCCAGTACTTC,CASSPRGQGETQYF
TRBJ2-4,14,.,.,TRBV14,TGTGCCAGCAGCCCAGCCCACCTAGCGAACATTCAGTACTTC,CASSPAHLANIQYF
TRBJ2-1,16,few,TRBD1,TRBV5-1,TGCGCCAGCAGCGAAAACACCGGGACAGCGATCAATGAGCAGTTCTTC,CASSENTGTAINEQFF
TRBJ2-7,17,.,TRBD1,TRBV28,TGTGCCAGCAGCACGGGGCAGGGGGATGACAGCTCCTACGAGCAGTACTTC,CASSTGQGDDSSYEQYF
TRBJ1-2,12,.,.,TRBV14,TGTGCCAGCAGCCCGGGGTCTTTAGGCTACACCTTC,CASSPGSLGYTF
TRBJ2-2,15,.,.,TRBV2,TGTGCCAGCAGTGAACGGGGGGCGGGTCCCGGGGAGCTGTTTTTT,CASSERGAGPGELFF
TRBJ2-1,15,.,.,TRBV5-4,TGTGCCAGCAGTCCCCCCCGGGGGTTTGGAAATGAGCAGTTCTTC,CASSPPRGFGNEQFF
TRBJ1-4,14,.,.,TRBV10-3,TGTGCCATCAGCCGACAGGCCCAAGTAGAAAAACTGTTTTTT,CAISRQAQVEKLFF
TRBJ2-1,14,few,TRBD1,TRBV7-9,TGTGCCAGCAGCCTATGGACAGGCTCGGGGGAGCAGTTCTTC,CASSLWTGSGEQFF
TRBJ2-5,16,.,.,TRBV6-5,TGTGCCAGCAGTTACGTCTTGGGGTACGGGGAAGAGACCCAGTACTTC,CASSYVLGYGEETQYF
TRBJ1-1,14,.,.,TRBV5-5,TGTGCCAGCAGCCTGGGTTGGGGAGCGGTTGAAGCTTTCTTT,CASSLGWGAVEAFF